This TCR beta chain was captured by sequencing in a study of shared clonotypes between healthy human individuals. The method was immunoSEQ multiplex PCR; TCRdb's version includes in-frame clones alone and lacks a portion of them. The repertoire holds under 2,000,000 clones, with about 95% as singletons. Study-wide results and limits: Memory subsets had estimated richness that was generally smaller than that of naive subsets.

Germline V lookup: CDR1 SGHNT, CDR2 YENEEA. The CDR3 runs to 14 residues. J gave up 1 base and V 7 bases, and 5 bases lay outside the gene matches. The naive CD8 subset, CD45RO-negative cells positively selected for CCR7, excluded terminally differentiated effector memory CD45RA+ cells. As to this clone: Its antigen remains unidentified.

The receptor was derived from a man aged 18-30 years in good health. Input material: naive CD8+ T cells sorted from blood. The rearrangement links TRBV11-3 to TRBJ1-1; 8 nucleotides align to TRBD1. CDR3 loop: CASIQGARNTEAFF. The CDR3 DNA follows: TGTGCCAGCATTCAGGGGGCCAGGAACACTGAAGCTTTCTTT.